These 26 T cell receptor beta chains came from one sample sequenced in a study of blood T cell repertoires in COVID-19. Here immunoSEQ multiplex PCR was the method, and the copy in TCRdb shows in-frame clones only, minus some. The repertoire holds 130,000 or so clones, with approximately 83% as singletons. Sequencing used PBMCs or T cells enriched from blood (not recorded which). These receptors came from a man aged 45 to 65 who had recovered from COVID-19.

The CDR3 sequence is CASSEPGSGSPLHF. The CDR3 nucleotides read TGCGCCAGCAGTGAGCCAGGGTCAGGTTCACCCCTCCACTTT. The V gene is TRBV10-1, the J gene TRBJ1-6; tentative D call: TRBD1 (5 bases). The ends were cut back, 2 bases at V and 9 bases at J, with 11 bases in the middle. Looked up from germline, CDR1 is WNHNN and CDR2 is SYGVQD (reference sequence). The CDR3 length is 14 residues.

The chain uses TRBV5-1 and TRBJ2-7, with 8 bases matching TRBD1. Germline V CDR1 and CDR2: SGHRS, YFSETQ. This CDR3 region has 15 residues. Trimming at V came to 3 bases and at J to 6 bases, leaving 11 bases not matched to a gene. The CDR3 here is CASSSTTGESGEQYF. For the CDR3, the DNA is TGCGCCAGCAGCTCGACGACAGGGGAATCGGGCGAGCAGTACTTC.

This chain connects TRBV19 to TRBJ1-1, with 7 bases that match TRBD1. The length of the CDR3 is 13 residues. The junction had 5 bases not matched to a gene; V was cut back by 10 bases and J by 0 bases. Germline lookup yields CDR1 LNHDA and CDR2 SQIVND (reference sequence). This chain's CDR3 is CATQGELNTEAFF. CDR3 coding DNA: TGTGCCACCCAGGGGGAGTTGAACACTGAAGCTTTCTTT. Drawing the rest from reference TRBV19 and TRBJ1-1, the complete variable domain is DGGITQSPKYLFRKEGQNVTLSCEQNLNHDAMYWYRQDPGQGLRLIYYSQIVNDFQKGDIAEGYSVSREKKESFPLTVTSAQKNPTAFYLCATQGELNTEAFFGQGTRLTVV.

The gene calls are TRBV28 and TRBJ1-2, with 7 nucleotides matching TRBD1. Trimming removed 3 bases from V and 4 bases from J; junction bases left unmatched: 2. CDR1 MDHEN and CDR2 SYDVKM come from the germline V gene. This CDR3 is 13 amino acids long. The CDR3 region is CASSLTGSYGYTF. In DNA, the CDR3 is TGTGCCAGCAGTTTGACAGGGAGCTATGGCTACACCTTC.

The rearrangement links TRBV9 to TRBJ1-5; D is perhaps TRBD1 (5 bases). V lost 4 bases and J 6 bases, leaving 17 bases between the germline ends. CDR3 size: 15 residues. Germline V gene sequence: CDR1 SGDLS, CDR2 YYNGEE. The CDR3 DNA sequence: TGTGCCAGCAGCTTTGGGGACTCCGCGGGTCAGCCCCAGCATTTT. It encodes CASSFGDSAGQPQHF.

This chain uses TRBV11-3 with TRBJ2-2; 8 positions agree with TRBD1. CDR1 SGHNT and CDR2 YENEEA come from the germline V gene. J gave up 1 base and V 0 bases, and 4 bases lay outside the gene matches. The length of the CDR3 is 17 residues. This CDR3 is CASSLDLGTGNTGELFF. The CDR3 DNA reads as TGTGCCAGCAGCTTAGATCTGGGGACAGGGAACACCGGGGAGCTGTTTTTT.

This chain connects TRBV9 to TRBJ2-1, with D maybe TRBD2 (6 bases). V lost 0 bases, J lost 6 bases, and 16 bases lay in between. Germline CDR1 reads SGDLS; CDR2 reads YYNGEE. The CDR3 loop spans 16 amino acids. The CDR3 is CASSVGDSGGFNEQFF. The CDR3 DNA follows: TGTGCCAGCAGCGTAGGAGATAGCGGAGGATTCAATGAGCAGTTCTTC.

J is TRBJ1-2 and V is TRBV6-5, with D hard to call. Germline-derived CDR1 and CDR2 are MNHEY and SVGAGI. V lost 5 bases and J lost 0, with 7 bases in between. This CDR3 contains 13 residues. For the CDR3, the DNA is TGTGCCAGCAGTCGGACTGCTAACTATGGCTACACCTTC. Translation gives CASSRTANYGYTF.

In DNA form, the CDR3 reads TGTGCCAGCAGCCTTAGCGGGGCCATCTCCTACGAGCAGTACTTC. This codes for CASSLSGAISYEQYF. This chain links TRBV7-2 with TRBJ2-7; 8 bases match TRBD2. CDR3 length equals 15 residues. J lost 0 bases, V lost 5 bases, and 6 bases had no gene match. Germline loops: CDR1 SGHTA, CDR2 FQGNSA.

The CDR3 DNA reads as TGTGCCAGCAGCGCCGGAGCGGGGGCTTACAATGAGCAGTTCTTC. It specifies CASSAGAGAYNEQFF. The V and J genes are TRBV9 and TRBJ2-1; TRBD2 matches 8 bases. The V gene's germline CDR1 is SGDLS and CDR2 YYNGEE. With 3 bases clipped from V and 4 bases from J, the junction kept 6 bases outside the gene matches. The CDR3 has 15 residues. The complete variable domain, with remaining parts taken from reference TRBV9 and TRBJ2-1, reads DSGVTQTPKHLITATGQRVTLRCSPRSGDLSVYWYQQSLDQGLQFLIQYYNGEERAKGNILERFSAQQFPDLHSELNLSSLELGDSALYFCASSAGAGAYNEQFFGPGTRLTVL.

The chain is built from TRBV18 and TRBJ2-1; D is possibly TRBD2 (5 bases). CDR3 size: 17 residues. V was trimmed by 3 bases and J by 3 bases, leaving 18 bases between them. In germline, CDR1 is KGHSH, CDR2 LQKENI. CDR3: CASSPLRGPPIYNEQFF. In DNA form, the CDR3 reads TGTGCCAGCTCACCCCTCCGCGGGCCCCCTATCTACAATGAGCAGTTCTTC.

The chain links TRBV18 to TRBJ1-2; D call uncertain. V lost 1 base and J 8 bases, leaving 17 bases between the germline ends. The length of the CDR3 is 15 residues. CDR1 is KGHSH and CDR2 is LQKENI in the germline V gene. The DNA of the CDR3 is TGTGCCAGCTCACCACTCGAAATTACCTCGGAGGGCTACACCTTC. Its protein product is CASSPLEITSEGYTF.

The chain links TRBV12-3 or TRBV12-4 to TRBJ1-3; 8 nucleotides align to TRBD1. The CDR3 length is 13 residues. V trimming: 9 bases; J trimming: 3 bases; junction bases outside the gene matches: 4. The CDR3 here is CASQGASGNTIYF. The CDR3 DNA is TGTGCCAGTCAGGGGGCAAGTGGAAACACCATATATTTT.

A single count supports this clone. The chain uses TRBV6-1 and TRBJ2-2, with D possibly matching TRBD1 (6 bases). There are 16 residues in the CDR3. The germline CDR1 and CDR2 sequences are MNHNS and SASEGT. The V gene lost 2 bases and the J gene lost 4 bases, with 14 bases spanning the gap. The CDR3 region has the DNA TGTGCCAGCAGTGAAAGAACAGGGACGAGCACCGGGGAGCTGTTTTTT. Protein: CASSERTGTSTGELFF.

This rearrangement joins TRBV28 to TRBJ1-2; 7 nucleotides line up with TRBD1. Unmatched junction bases numbered 8, after V lost 6 bases and J lost 4 bases. This CDR3 contains 14 residues. Germline V lookup: CDR1 MDHEN, CDR2 SYDVKM. The CDR3 nucleotides read TGTGCCAGCAGGAAGGCAGGGGGTGGCTATGGCTACACCTTC. Translation gives CASRKAGGGYGYTF.

The V and J genes are TRBV5-1 and TRBJ1-1; D gene uncertain. The germline gives CDR1 SGHRS, CDR2 YFSETQ. The CDR3 sequence is 14 residues long. Trimming shortened V by 2 bases and J by 1 base, and 9 bases separated the two germline ends. The CDR3 DNA follows: TGCGCCAGCAGCTTCGCCAGACAGAACACTGAAGCTTTCTTT. It encodes CASSFARQNTEAFF.

This chain links TRBV5-4 with TRBJ2-7; 11 bases fit TRBD1. V trimming: 2 bases; J trimming: 4 bases; junction bases outside the gene matches: 5. The length of the CDR3 is 15 residues. Germline V gives CDR1 SGHNT, CDR2 YYREEE (reference sequence). The CDR3 spells CASSFGQGAQYEQYF. The CDR3, as DNA: TGTGCCAGCAGCTTCGGACAGGGGGCGCAGTACGAGCAGTACTTC.

The J gene is TRBJ1-6, the V gene TRBV18; 9 bases fit TRBD1. Germline trimming cut 3 bases from V and 9 bases from J; bases unmatched to any gene: 9. The CDR3 loop spans 16 amino acids. Germline CDR1 KGHSH, CDR2 LQKENI. The CDR3 DNA reads TGTGCCAGCTCACCTGAGACAGGGGGTCGTGGTTCACCCCTCCACTTT. Amino acids: CASSPETGGRGSPLHF. Full variable domain (missing parts from reference TRBV18 and TRBJ1-6): NAGVMQNPRHLVRRRGQEARLRCSPMKGHSHVYWYRQLPEEGLKFMVYLQKENIIDESGMPKERFSAEFPKEGPSILRIQQVVRGDSAAYFCASSPETGGRGSPLHFGNGTRLTVT.

The gene calls are TRBV6-5 and TRBJ1-2; D ambiguous. The CDR3 is made up of 14 amino acids. V was pared by 0 bases and J by 5 bases, with 10 bases between. Germline CDR1 and CDR2: MNHEY and SVGAGI. This CDR3 is CASSYSGQAYGYTF. CDR3 nucleotides: TGTGCCAGCAGTTACTCTGGGCAGGCATATGGCTACACCTTC.

The rearrangement uses TRBV14 and TRBJ2-7, with TRBD2 identical over 12 bases. V shed 4 bases, J shed 3 bases, and the junction held 4 bases outside the gene matches. Germline CDR1 reads SGHDN; CDR2 reads FVKESK. The CDR3 length is 15 residues. CDR3 sequence: CASSLGLAGSYEQYF. CDR3 bases: TGTGCCAGCAGCCTGGGACTAGCGGGCAGCTACGAGCAGTACTTC.

In this sample, this clone turned up once. The CDR3 DNA reads TGTGCCAGCAAGATACCGGGACAGGGAGTGGCCGGGGAGCTGTTTTTT. It yields the protein CASKIPGQGVAGELFF. The V gene is TRBV7-2, the J gene TRBJ2-2; TRBD1 matches at 9 bases. Germline V CDR1 and CDR2: SGHTA, FQGNSA. The CDR3 spans 16 residues. J lost 6 bases, V lost 7 bases, and 12 bases had no gene match.

The V and J genes are TRBV7-2 and TRBJ2-7; 8 bases match TRBD1. The V gene's germline CDR1 is SGHTA and CDR2 FQGNSA. The ends lost 5 bases at V and 6 bases at J; junction bases unmatched: 6. The CDR3 runs to 13 residues. CDR3 sequence (DNA): TGTGCCAGCAGCCGGACAGGGCCGGGCGAGCAGTACTTC. Translation: CASSRTGPGEQYF.

This rearrangement joins TRBV30 to TRBJ1-1, with no clear D. The CDR3 totals 11 residues. From germline, CDR1 is GTSNPN and CDR2 SVGIG (reference sequence). The ends were cut back, 4 bases at V and 3 bases at J, with 6 bases in the middle. DNA of the CDR3: TGTGCCTGGACCCAATACACTGAAGCTTTCTTT. Its protein is CAWTQYTEAFF.

As to this clone: A clone one base away is much larger, so this may be a read error. The genes are TRBV5-6 and TRBJ2-7; no definite D call. CDR3 size: 11 residues. CDR1 and CDR2 (germline): SGHDT, YYEEEE. With 1 base removed from V and 4 bases from J, the gap between germline ends came to 3 bases. The CDR3 DNA reads TGTGCCAGCAGCTTGCAGTACGAGCAGTACTTC. It translates to CASSLQYEQYF.

The rearrangement uses TRBV11-2 and TRBJ2-6; no reliable D call. Trimming took 1 base from V and 4 from J, leaving 5 bases between them. In germline, CDR1 is SGHAT, CDR2 FQNNGV. The CDR3 is made up of 14 amino acids. Here the CDR3 DNA reads TGTGCCAGCAGCTTAGTACAGGGGGCCAACGTCCTGACTTTC. Translated, it gives CASSLVQGANVLTF. The entire variable domain, with the rest obtained from reference TRBV11-2 and TRBJ2-6, is as follows: EAGVAQSPRYKIIEKRQSVAFWCNPISGHATLYWYQQILGQGPKLLIQFQNNGVVDDSQLPKDRFSAERLKGVDSTLKIQPAKLEDSAVYLCASSLVQGANVLTFGAGSRLTVL.

The table lists this clone with a count of one. The V and J genes are TRBV18 and TRBJ2-7, with 7 bases fitting TRBD1. This CDR3 contains 15 residues. Germline V CDR1 and CDR2: KGHSH, LQKENI. After removal of 6 bases from V and 3 bases from J, the junction contained 11 bases not matched to a gene. CDR3 in DNA: TGTGCCAGCTCGATCGGACAGGCACAGAGCTACGAGCAGTACTTC. Translated, it gives CASSIGQAQSYEQYF. The full variable domain, its missing parts supplied by reference TRBV18 and TRBJ2-7, is NAGVMQNPRHLVRRRGQEARLRCSPMKGHSHVYWYRQLPEEGLKFMVYLQKENIIDESGMPKERFSAEFPKEGPSILRIQQVVRGDSAAYFCASSIGQAQSYEQYFGPGTRLTVT.